One sample yielded the 8 T cell receptor beta chains listed below, sequenced in a study of T cells in Graves' hyperthyroidism and ophthalmopathy. From RNA transcripts, TCR beta CDR3 regions were amplified. A set of HTBI primers served as the primers for a first-round RT-PCR of the TCR CDR3. TCRdb itself ran the multiplex PCR reads through MiXCR, one entry per CDR3 protein. The sample lists 500,000 to 600,000 distinct CDR3 sequences; just under 20% were seen once. Specimen: blood. These receptors were taken from a man aged 35-49 years with Graves' ophthalmopathy.

This chain connects TRBV29-1 to TRBJ1-4, with TRBD1 matching over 7 bases. CDR1 and CDR2 (germline): SQVTM, ANQGSEA. This CDR3 contains 13 residues. V lost 8 bases to trimming and J lost 7 bases; unmatched junction nucleotides: 10. The CDR3 DNA sequence: TGCAGCCTCGGAGGGGGCGCGTGTGAAAAACTGTTTTTT. Its protein product is CSLGGGACEKLFF.

Of note for this clonotype: This sequence may be a read error, since a much larger clone differs from it by one base. The V and J genes are TRBV27 and TRBJ2-5, with a possible D match to TRBD1 (7 bases). In germline, CDR1 is MNHEY, CDR2 SMNVEV (reference sequence). V was shortened by 0 bases and J by 8 bases, with 16 bases between the two germline ends. The CDR3 contains 15 residues. The CDR3 protein is CASSLSGGAEGTQYF. CDR3 bases: TGTGCCAGCAGTTTATCAGGGGGCGCGGAGGGAACCCAGTACTTC.

This chain uses TRBV4-1 with TRBJ1-1, with D maybe TRBD1 (5 bases). Germline values: CDR1 MGHRA, CDR2 YSYEKL. This CDR3 has 14 residues. Trimming took off 0 bases at V and 3 bases at J, with 8 bases between the two ends. The CDR3 reads CASSQDGTYTEAFF. CDR3 bases: TGCGCCAGCAGCCAAGACGGGACCTACACTGAAGCTTTCTTT.

This clonotype has only a few counts. The chain is built from TRBV18 and TRBJ2-1; D uncertain. Looked up from germline, CDR1 is KGHSH and CDR2 is LQKENI. Trimming shortened V by 2 bases and J by 0 bases, and 14 bases separated the two germline ends. The CDR3 contains 17 residues. CDR3: CASSPMVGLSSYNEQFF. Written as DNA, the CDR3 is TGTGCCAGCTCACCAATGGTTGGGTTAAGCTCCTACAATGAGCAGTTCTTC.

The chain couples TRBV13 to TRBJ2-1, with TRBD2 matching over 12 bases. The junction had 3 bases not matched to a gene; V was cut back by 3 bases and J by 9 bases. Per germline, CDR1 PRHDT and CDR2 FYEKMQ (reference sequence). There are 14 residues in the CDR3. DNA for the CDR3: TGTGCCAGCAGCTTCCTAGCGGGAGGGGCTGAGCAGTTCTTC. Amino acids: CASSFLAGGAEQFF.

The CDR3 is CASSPFGGNSPLHF. In DNA form, the CDR3 reads TGTGCCAGCAGCCCCTTCGGCGGGAATTCACCCCTCCACTTT. The chain is built from TRBV27 and TRBJ1-6, with D uncertain. V was trimmed by 6 bases and J by 7 bases, leaving 13 bases between them. This CDR3 contains 14 residues. The germline gives CDR1 MNHEY, CDR2 SMNVEV (reference sequence).

This clonotype was seen ten or more times. The chain has TRBV3-1 and TRBJ2-2, with a weak D call TRBD1 (6 bases). The CDR3 covers 14 residues. Germline CDR1 is LGHDT and CDR2 is YNNKEL (reference sequence). V gave up 3 bases and J gave up 6 bases, with 11 bases separating them. Here the CDR3 reads CASSQFGTSGELFF. CDR3 coding DNA: TGTGCCAGCAGCCAGTTTGGGACATCCGGGGAGCTGTTTTTT.

The V call is TRBV13, the J call TRBJ1-5; D uncertain. V lost 8 bases, J lost 4 bases, and 12 bases lay in between. This CDR3 has 13 residues. The germline gives CDR1 PRHDT, CDR2 FYEKMQ (reference sequence). CDR3 nucleotides: TGTGCCAGCGGCAGGAGAGGGAATCAGCCCCAGCATTTT. This translates into CASGRRGNQPQHF.